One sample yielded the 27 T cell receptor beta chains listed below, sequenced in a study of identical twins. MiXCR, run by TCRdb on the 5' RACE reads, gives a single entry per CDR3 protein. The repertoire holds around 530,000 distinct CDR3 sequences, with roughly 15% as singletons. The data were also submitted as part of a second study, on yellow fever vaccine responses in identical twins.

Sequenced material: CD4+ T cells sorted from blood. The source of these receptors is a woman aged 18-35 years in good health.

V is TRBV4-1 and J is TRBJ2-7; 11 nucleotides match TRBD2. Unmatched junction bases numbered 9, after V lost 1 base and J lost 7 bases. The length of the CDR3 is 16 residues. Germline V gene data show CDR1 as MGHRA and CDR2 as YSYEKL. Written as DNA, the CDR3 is TGCGCCAGCAGCCAAGGTATAGCGGGAGGGCCGCGGGAGCAGTACTTC. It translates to CASSQGIAGGPREQYF.

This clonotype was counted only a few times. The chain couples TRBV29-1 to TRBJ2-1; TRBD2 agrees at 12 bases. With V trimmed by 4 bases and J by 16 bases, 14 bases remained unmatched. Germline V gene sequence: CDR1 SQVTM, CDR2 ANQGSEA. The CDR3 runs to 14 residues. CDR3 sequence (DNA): TGCAGCGTTGGCCTTGTGCCTAGCGGGAGGGGAGGATTCTTC. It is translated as CSVGLVPSGRGGFF.

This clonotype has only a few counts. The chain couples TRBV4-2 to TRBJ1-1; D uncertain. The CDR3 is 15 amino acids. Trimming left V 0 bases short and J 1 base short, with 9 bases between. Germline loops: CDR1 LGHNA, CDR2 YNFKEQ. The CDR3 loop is CASSQDNSKNTEAFF. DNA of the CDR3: TGTGCCAGCAGCCAAGATAACAGCAAGAACACTGAAGCTTTCTTT.

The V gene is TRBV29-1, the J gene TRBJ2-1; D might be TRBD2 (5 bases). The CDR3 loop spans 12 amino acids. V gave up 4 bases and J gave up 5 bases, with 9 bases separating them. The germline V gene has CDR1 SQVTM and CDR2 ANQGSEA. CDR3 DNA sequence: TGCAGCGTTGCCTCCGGGGACAATGAGCAGTTCTTC. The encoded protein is CSVASGDNEQFF.

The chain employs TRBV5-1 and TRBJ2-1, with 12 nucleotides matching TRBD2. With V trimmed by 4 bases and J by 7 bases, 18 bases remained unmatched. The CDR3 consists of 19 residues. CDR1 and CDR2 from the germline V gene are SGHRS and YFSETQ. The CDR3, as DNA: TGCGCCAGCAGCATGACTAGCGGGGGACCAACTGGGGACAATAATGAGCAGTTCTTC. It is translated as CASSMTSGGPTGDNNEQFF.

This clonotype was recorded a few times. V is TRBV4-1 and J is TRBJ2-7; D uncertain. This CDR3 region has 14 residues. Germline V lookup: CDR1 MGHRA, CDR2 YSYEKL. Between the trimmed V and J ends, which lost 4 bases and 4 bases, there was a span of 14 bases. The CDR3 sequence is CASSPTSNSYEQYV. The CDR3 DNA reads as TGCGCCAGCAGCCCCACCTCTAACTCTTACGAGCAGTACGTC.

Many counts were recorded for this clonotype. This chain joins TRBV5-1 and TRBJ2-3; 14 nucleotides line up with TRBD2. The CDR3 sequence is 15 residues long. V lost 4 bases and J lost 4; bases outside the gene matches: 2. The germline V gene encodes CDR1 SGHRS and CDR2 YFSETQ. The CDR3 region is CASSTGLAGADTQYF. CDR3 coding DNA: TGCGCCAGCAGCACGGGACTAGCGGGAGCAGATACGCAGTATTTT.

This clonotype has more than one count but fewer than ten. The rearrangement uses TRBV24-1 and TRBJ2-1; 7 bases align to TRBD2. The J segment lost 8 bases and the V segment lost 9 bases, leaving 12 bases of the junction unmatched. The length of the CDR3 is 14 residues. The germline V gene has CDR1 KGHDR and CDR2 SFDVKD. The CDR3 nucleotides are TGTGCCACCTCCGGGACGGGAGGAGGTGATGAGCAGTTCTTC. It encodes CATSGTGGGDEQFF.

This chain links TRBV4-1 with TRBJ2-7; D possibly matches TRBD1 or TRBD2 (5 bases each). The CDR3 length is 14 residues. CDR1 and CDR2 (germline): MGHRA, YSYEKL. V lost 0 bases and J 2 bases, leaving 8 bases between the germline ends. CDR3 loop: CASSQDRGPYEQYV. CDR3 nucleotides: TGCGCCAGCAGCCAAGATCGGGGACCCTACGAGCAGTACGTC.

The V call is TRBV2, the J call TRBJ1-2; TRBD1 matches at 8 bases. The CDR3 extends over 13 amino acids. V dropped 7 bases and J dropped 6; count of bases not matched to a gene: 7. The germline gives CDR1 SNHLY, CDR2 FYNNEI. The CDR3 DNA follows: TGTGCCAGCAAGAGGACAGGGTTTGATGGCTACACCTTC. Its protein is CASKRTGFDGYTF.

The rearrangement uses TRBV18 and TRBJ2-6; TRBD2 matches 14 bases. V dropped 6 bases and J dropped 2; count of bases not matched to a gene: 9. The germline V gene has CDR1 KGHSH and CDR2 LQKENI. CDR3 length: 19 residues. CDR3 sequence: CASSPNRLAGGPGANVLTF. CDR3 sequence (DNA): TGTGCCAGCTCTCCCAATCGACTAGCGGGAGGGCCTGGGGCCAACGTCCTGACTTTC.

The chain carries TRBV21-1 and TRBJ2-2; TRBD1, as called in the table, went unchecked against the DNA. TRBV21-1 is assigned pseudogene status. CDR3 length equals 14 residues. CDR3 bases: TGTGCCAGCAGCAAAGGGACGCCCTCCGGGGAGCTGTTTTTT. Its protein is CASSKGTPSGELFF.

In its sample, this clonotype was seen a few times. CDR3 nucleotide sequence: TGTGCCAGCAGCCAGGGGGACAGGGTCTTCACCGGGGAGCTGTTTTTT. This sequence encodes CASSQGDRVFTGELFF. The genes are TRBV3-1 and TRBJ2-2, with TRBD1 matching over 9 bases. Per germline, CDR1 LGHDT and CDR2 YNNKEL (reference sequence). J was trimmed by 4 bases and V by 3 bases; bases with no gene match: 6. The CDR3 extends over 16 amino acids.

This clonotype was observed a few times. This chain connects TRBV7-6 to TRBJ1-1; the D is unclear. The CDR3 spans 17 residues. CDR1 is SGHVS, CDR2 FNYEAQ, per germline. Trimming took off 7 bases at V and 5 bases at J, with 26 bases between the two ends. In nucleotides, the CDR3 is TGTGCCAGCAAACTATCTCAGCCCCGGGCCCGCGGTACTGAAGCTTTCTTT. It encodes CASKLSQPRARGTEAFF.

The CDR3 DNA reads as TGCGCCAGCAGGTTATCCGGACACATTACCTACAATGAGCAGTTCTTC. This sequence encodes CASRLSGHITYNEQFF. The V call is TRBV5-1, the J call TRBJ2-1; tentative D call: TRBD1 (5 bases). Germline values: CDR1 SGHRS, CDR2 YFSETQ. This CDR3 is 16 amino acids long. V dropped 5 bases and J dropped 2 bases, with 17 bases sitting between them.

The CDR3 loop reads CAICSGRYNEQFF. For the CDR3, the DNA is TGTGCCATCTGTAGCGGGAGGTACAATGAGCAGTTCTTC. V gene TRBV10-3 combines with J gene TRBJ2-1; 10 nucleotides align to TRBD2. Germline CDR1 ENHRY, CDR2 SYGVKD. CDR3 length equals 13 residues. J gave up 4 bases and V 8 bases, and 2 bases lay outside the gene matches.

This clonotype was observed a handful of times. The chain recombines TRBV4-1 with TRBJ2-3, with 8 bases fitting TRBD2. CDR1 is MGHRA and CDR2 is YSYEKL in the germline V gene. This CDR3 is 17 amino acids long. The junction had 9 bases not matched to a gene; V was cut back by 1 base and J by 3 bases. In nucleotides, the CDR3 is TGCGCCAGCAGCCAAGGAGCGGGAGTCGGGTGGACAGATACGCAGTATTTT. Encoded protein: CASSQGAGVGWTDTQYF.

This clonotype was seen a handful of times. Written as DNA, the CDR3 is TGTGCCAGCAGTTTCGGCAGTCAAATCTCCGTCTATGGCTACACCTTC. This sequence encodes CASSFGSQISVYGYTF. The rearrangement links TRBV12-3 or TRBV12-4 to TRBJ1-2; no clear D. V lost 3 bases and J 4 bases, leaving 18 bases between the germline ends. The CDR3 loop spans 16 amino acids.

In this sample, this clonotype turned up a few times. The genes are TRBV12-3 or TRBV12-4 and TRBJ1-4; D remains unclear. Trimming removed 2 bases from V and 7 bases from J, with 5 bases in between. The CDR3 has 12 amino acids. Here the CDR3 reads CASSLSGEKLFF. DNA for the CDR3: TGTGCCAGCAGTTTATCGGGTGAAAAACTGTTTTTT.

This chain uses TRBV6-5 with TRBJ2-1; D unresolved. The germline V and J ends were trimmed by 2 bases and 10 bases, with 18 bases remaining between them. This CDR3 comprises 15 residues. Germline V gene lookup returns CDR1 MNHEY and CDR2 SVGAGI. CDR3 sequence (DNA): TGTGCCAGCAGTTACCTCGATCCTGTAGGCCCCGAGCAGTTCTTC. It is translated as CASSYLDPVGPEQFF.

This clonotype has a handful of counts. As DNA, the CDR3 is TGCGCCAGCAGCTTGGGAGGCCTAGGAACGAATGAGCAGTTCTTC. This sequence encodes CASSLGGLGTNEQFF. J is TRBJ2-1 and V is TRBV5-1; the D is unclear. Trimming left V 0 bases short and J 7 bases short, with 14 bases between. CDR1 and CDR2 from the germline V gene are SGHRS and YFSETQ. The CDR3 consists of 15 residues. The variable domain in full, completed from reference TRBV5-1 and TRBJ2-1, reads KAGVTQTPRYLIKTRGQQVTLSCSPISGHRSVSWYQQTPGQGLQFLFEYFSETQRNKGNFPGRFSGRQFSNSRSEMNVSTLELGDSALYLCASSLGGLGTNEQFFGPGTRLTVL.

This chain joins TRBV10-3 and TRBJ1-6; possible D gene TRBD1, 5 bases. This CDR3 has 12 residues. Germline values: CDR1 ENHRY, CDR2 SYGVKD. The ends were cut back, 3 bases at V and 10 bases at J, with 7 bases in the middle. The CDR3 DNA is TGTGCCATCAGTGAAAGGGACTCACCCCTCCACTTT. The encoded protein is CAISERDSPLHF.

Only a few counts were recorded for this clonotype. The CDR3 loop is CASSLASTSPLHF. In DNA, the CDR3 is TGTGCCAGCAGTTTAGCGAGCACGTCACCCCTCCACTTT. The rearrangement joins TRBV12-3 or TRBV12-4 to TRBJ1-6; no clear D. CDR3 size: 13 residues. The V end was cut by 0 bases, the J end by 10 bases, with 7 bases between.

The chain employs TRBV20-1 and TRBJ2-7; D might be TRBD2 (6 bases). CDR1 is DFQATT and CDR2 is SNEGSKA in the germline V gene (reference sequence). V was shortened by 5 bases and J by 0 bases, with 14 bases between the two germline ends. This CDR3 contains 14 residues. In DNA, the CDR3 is TGCAGTGCTTCCCCGGGACTCCTCTCCTACGAGCAGTACGTC. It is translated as CSASPGLLSYEQYV.

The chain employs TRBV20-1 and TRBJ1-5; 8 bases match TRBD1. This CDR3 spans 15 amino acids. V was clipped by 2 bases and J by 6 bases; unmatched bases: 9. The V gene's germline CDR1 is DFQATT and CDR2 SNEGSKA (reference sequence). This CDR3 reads CSARTSGQVSQPQHF. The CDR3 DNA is TGCAGTGCTAGAACCTCGGGACAGGTGAGTCAGCCCCAGCATTTT.

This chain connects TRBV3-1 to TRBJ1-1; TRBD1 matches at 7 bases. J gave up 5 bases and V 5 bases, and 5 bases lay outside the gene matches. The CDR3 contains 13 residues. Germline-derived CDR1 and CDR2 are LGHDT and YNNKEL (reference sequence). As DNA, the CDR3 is TGTGCCAGCAGCAGACAGGGTTTTACTGAAGCTTTCTTT. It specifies CASSRQGFTEAFF.

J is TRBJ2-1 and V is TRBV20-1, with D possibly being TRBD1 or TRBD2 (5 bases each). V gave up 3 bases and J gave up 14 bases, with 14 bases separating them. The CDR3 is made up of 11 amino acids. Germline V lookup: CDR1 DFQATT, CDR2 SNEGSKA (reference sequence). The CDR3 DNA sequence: TGCAGTGCTAGGAGGGCAGGGTTTAAGTTCTTC. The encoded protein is CSARRAGFKFF.